This passage covers 14 T cell receptor beta chains from one sample sequenced in a study of T cells in Graves' hyperthyroidism and ophthalmopathy. The investigators amplified TCR beta CDR3 regions from RNA transcripts. The HTBI primer set served for first-round RT-PCR of the TCR CDR3. TCRdb re-called the multiplex PCR reads with MiXCR, one entry per CDR3 protein. The repertoire holds 560,000 or so distinct CDR3 sequences, with 15% to 20% as singletons. The sample comprised blood. These receptor sequences come from a man in his forties with Graves' ophthalmopathy.

At least ten counts were recorded for this clonotype. The rearrangement links TRBV20-1 to TRBJ2-7; tentatively, D is TRBD2 (6 bases). This CDR3 has 12 amino acids. V gave up 7 bases and J gave up 2 bases, with 12 bases separating them. The V gene's germline CDR1 is DFQATT and CDR2 SNEGSKA (reference sequence). CDR3 sequence reads: CSGETGAYEQYF. CDR3 DNA: TGCAGTGGGGAGACGGGGGCCTACGAGCAGTACTTC.

This clonotype was recorded many times. The J gene is TRBJ1-2, the V gene TRBV27; TRBD1 matches 8 bases. Germline loops: CDR1 MNHEY, CDR2 SMNVEV (reference sequence). The CDR3 length is 15 residues. V was clipped by 2 bases and J by 8 bases; unmatched bases: 10. As DNA, the CDR3 is TGTGCCAGCAGTTTACGGGGGCCAGGGGGCGAAGGCTACACCTTC. This translates into CASSLRGPGGEGYTF.

V is TRBV4-1 and J is TRBJ2-7; the D is unclear. Trimming cost V 1 base and J 2 bases, with 12 bases left between them. The germline V gene encodes CDR1 MGHRA and CDR2 YSYEKL. The CDR3 runs to 15 residues. The CDR3, as DNA: TGCGCCAGCAGCCAAGTGGTCGCGGTACCCTACGAGCAGTACTTC. It codes for CASSQVVAVPYEQYF.

This clonotype was detected ten times or more. The rearrangement joins TRBV11-1 to TRBJ1-1; 9 bases are a match to TRBD1. Germline CDR1 and CDR2: SGHAT and FQDESV (reference sequence). V dropped 4 bases and J dropped 4; count of bases not matched to a gene: 4. This CDR3 is built from 14 residues. In nucleotides, the CDR3 is TGTGCCAGCAGCTACAGGGGGCGCGGCACTGAAGCTTTCTTT. It codes for CASSYRGRGTEAFF.

The chain has TRBV28 and TRBJ2-1; D remains ambiguous. Germline loops: CDR1 MDHEN, CDR2 SYDVKM. V was clipped by 1 base and J by 0 bases, with 22 bases between them. CDR3 size: 20 residues. The CDR3 DNA reads TGTGCCAGCAGTTTATCCCCCGGAGCCTTAGTGCTGAGCTCCTACAATGAGCAGTTCTTC. This codes for CASSLSPGALVLSSYNEQFF. Looking up the rest from reference TRBV28 and TRBJ2-1 gives the full variable domain: DVKVTQSSRYLVKRTGEKVFLECVQDMDHENMFWYRQDPGLGLRLIYFSYDVKMKEKGDIPEGYSVSREKKERFSLILESASTNQTSMYLCASSLSPGALVLSSYNEQFFGPGTRLTVL.

This clonotype was found a few times. This chain joins TRBV15 and TRBJ2-1; D is possibly TRBD1 or TRBD2 (7 bases each). The CDR3 contains 14 residues. Deletions cut 1 base from V and 9 bases from J, with 13 bases between. Per germline, CDR1 LNHNV and CDR2 YYDKDF (reference sequence). DNA for the CDR3: TGTGCCACCAGCAGAGCTGACAGGGAGGGTGAGCAGTTCTTC. It encodes CATSRADREGEQFF.

The chain employs TRBV7-9 and TRBJ1-3; 7 nucleotides match TRBD1. The CDR3 is made up of 13 amino acids. CDR1 and CDR2 (germline): SEHNR, FQNEAQ (reference sequence). Germline trimming cut 8 bases from V and 4 bases from J; bases unmatched to any gene: 5. The CDR3 DNA reads TGTGCCAGCTCACAGGGGCGCGGAAACACCATATATTTT. Protein: CASSQGRGNTIYF.

This clonotype was seen many times. This sequence joins TRBV12-3 or TRBV12-4 and TRBJ1-5; TRBD1 is a possible D gene (6 bases). Trimming left V 5 bases short and J 6 bases short, with 17 bases between. The CDR3 contains 15 residues. The CDR3 is CASSTLPTGTQPQHF. CDR3 coding DNA: TGTGCCAGCAGTACCCTCCCCACAGGGACTCAGCCCCAGCATTTT.

This rearrangement joins TRBV19 to TRBJ2-3; 8 positions match TRBD1. Germline V lookup: CDR1 LNHDA, CDR2 SQIVND (reference sequence). There are 13 residues in the CDR3. Trimming cost V 3 bases and J 4 bases; bases outside gene matches: 0. CDR3 DNA: TGTGCCAGTAGTATGGACAGGGCAGATACGCAGTATTTT. This encodes CASSMDRADTQYF.

This chain's CDR3 is CASGWHPFF. The CDR3 region has the DNA TGTGCCAGCGGGTGGCATCCGTTCTTC. This chain links TRBV6-2 or TRBV6-3 with TRBJ2-1, with D hard to call. This CDR3 spans 9 amino acids. Trimming removed 8 bases at V and 15 bases at J, with 11 bases between. The germline V gene has CDR1 MNHEY and CDR2 SVGEGT.

The rearrangement uses TRBV5-1 and TRBJ1-2; D unclear. CDR1 and CDR2 from the germline V gene are SGHRS and YFSETQ. V was cut by 4 bases and J by 4 bases, with 17 bases left in between. The CDR3 is made up of 15 amino acids. The CDR3 coding sequence is TGCGCCAGCAGCCCTACCTTGACTCACACCTATGGCTACACCTTC. This codes for CASSPTLTHTYGYTF.

This clonotype was observed a few times. This chain uses TRBV27 with TRBJ2-7, with TRBD1 as a possible D gene (6 bases). The germline V and J ends were trimmed by 6 bases and 4 bases, with 19 bases remaining between them. Germline CDR1 is MNHEY and CDR2 is SMNVEV (reference sequence). The CDR3 runs 15 residues. The DNA of the CDR3 is TGTGCCAGCAGGGGCGGTCTCAGGGGCGCTTACGAGCAGTACTTC. Protein: CASRGGLRGAYEQYF.

This clonotype was seen at least ten times. V and J are TRBV27 and TRBJ2-5; 7 bases agree with TRBD1. Per the germline V gene, CDR1 is MNHEY and CDR2 is SMNVEV (reference sequence). The CDR3 has 13 residues. With 6 bases clipped from V and 5 bases from J, the junction kept 6 bases outside the gene matches. CDR3 protein: CASSTGEWETQYF. CDR3 DNA: TGTGCCAGCAGCACAGGGGAGTGGGAGACCCAGTACTTC.

This sequence joins TRBV13 and TRBJ2-2; D is possibly TRBD2 (7 bases). The CDR3 is 15 amino acids. Germline values: CDR1 PRHDT, CDR2 FYEKMQ (reference sequence). V was clipped by 6 bases and J by 5 bases, with 16 bases between them. CDR3 sequence reads: CASRGGGGGTGELFF. CDR3 nucleotide sequence: TGTGCCAGCAGGGGAGGCGGGGGCGGAACCGGGGAGCTGTTTTTT.